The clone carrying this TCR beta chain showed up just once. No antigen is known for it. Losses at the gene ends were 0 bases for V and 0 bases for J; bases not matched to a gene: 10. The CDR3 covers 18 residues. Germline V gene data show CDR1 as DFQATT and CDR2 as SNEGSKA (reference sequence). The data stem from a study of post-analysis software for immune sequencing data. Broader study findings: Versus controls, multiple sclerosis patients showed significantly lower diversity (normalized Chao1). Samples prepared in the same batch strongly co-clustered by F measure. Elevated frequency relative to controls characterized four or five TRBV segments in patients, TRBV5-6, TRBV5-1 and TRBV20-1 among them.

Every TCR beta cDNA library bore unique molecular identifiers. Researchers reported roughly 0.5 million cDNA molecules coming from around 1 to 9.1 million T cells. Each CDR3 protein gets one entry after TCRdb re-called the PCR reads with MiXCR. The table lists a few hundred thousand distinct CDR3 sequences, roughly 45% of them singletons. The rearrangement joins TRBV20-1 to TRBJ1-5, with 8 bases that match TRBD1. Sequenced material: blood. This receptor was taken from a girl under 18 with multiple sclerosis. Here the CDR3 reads CSARDLPYRGNSNQPQHF. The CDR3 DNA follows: TGCAGTGCTAGAGATCTACCTTACAGGGGGAATAGCAATCAGCCCCAGCATTTT.